The entry that follows covers one TCR beta chain sequence. What it binds is unknown. Per the germline V gene, CDR1 is KGHSH and CDR2 is LQKENI. The CDR3 totals 19 residues. Trimming stripped 0 bases from V and 2 bases from J, with 21 bases between. Amounts of about 0.85-10 million cryopreserved PBMC were held in the samples before DNA extraction. This entry is derived from a study of long-term antiretroviral therapy in people with HIV. Study conclusions and caveats: Blood collection from the mid-2000s to the late 2010s possibly occurred under older ART regimens. Diversity went up after ART and still fell short of transplant donor controls.

Samples were assayed with immunoSEQ v3.0 at survey level. Per-sample TRB depth target: roughly 35,000-50,000 T-cell genomes. Data came from immunoSEQ multiplex PCR; TCRdb stores just in-frame clones and leaves some out. The data contain fewer than 25,000 clones, under 90% of them singletons. Material: unsorted PBMCs, obtained at the start of antiretroviral therapy, before treatment. The J gene is TRBJ2-3, the V gene TRBV18, with D possibly matching TRBD2 (6 bases). The origin of this receptor is a woman younger than 35 with HIV. CDR3 residues: CASSPPRGITPIYTDTQYF. Here the CDR3 DNA reads TGTGCCAGCTCACCACCGCGGGGAATCACCCCTATTTACACAGATACGCAGTATTTT.